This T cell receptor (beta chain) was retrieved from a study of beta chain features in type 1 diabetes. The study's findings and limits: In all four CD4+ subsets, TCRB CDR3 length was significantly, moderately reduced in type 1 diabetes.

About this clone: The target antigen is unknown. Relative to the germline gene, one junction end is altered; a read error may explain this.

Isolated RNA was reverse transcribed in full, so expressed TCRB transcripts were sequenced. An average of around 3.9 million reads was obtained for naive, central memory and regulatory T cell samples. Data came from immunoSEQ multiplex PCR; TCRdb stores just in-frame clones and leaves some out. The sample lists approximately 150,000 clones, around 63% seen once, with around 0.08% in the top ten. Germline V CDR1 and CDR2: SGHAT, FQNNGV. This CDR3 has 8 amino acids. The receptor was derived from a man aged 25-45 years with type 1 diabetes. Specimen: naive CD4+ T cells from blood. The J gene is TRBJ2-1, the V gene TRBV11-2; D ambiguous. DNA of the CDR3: TGTGCCAGCAGCTTAGATATCTTC. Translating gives CASSLDIF.